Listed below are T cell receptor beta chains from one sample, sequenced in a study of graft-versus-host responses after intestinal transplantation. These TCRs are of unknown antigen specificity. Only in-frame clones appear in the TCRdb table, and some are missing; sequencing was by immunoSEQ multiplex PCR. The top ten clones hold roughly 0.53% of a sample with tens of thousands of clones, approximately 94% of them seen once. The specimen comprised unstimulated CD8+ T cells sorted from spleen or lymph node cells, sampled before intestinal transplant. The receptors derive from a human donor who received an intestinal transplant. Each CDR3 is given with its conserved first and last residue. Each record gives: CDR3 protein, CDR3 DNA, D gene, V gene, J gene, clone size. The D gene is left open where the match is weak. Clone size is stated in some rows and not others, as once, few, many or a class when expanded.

cdr3_aa: CASRRRLNQPQHF
cdr3_nt: TGCGCCAGCAGGCGCCGACTCAATCAGCCCCAGCATTTT
d_call: .
v_call: TRBV5-1
j_call: TRBJ1-5
clone_size: .

cdr3_aa: CAWTGGAVDEQYF
cdr3_nt: TGTGCCTGGACAGGGGGTGCCGTGGACGAGCAGTACTTC
d_call: TRBD1
v_call: TRBV30
j_call: TRBJ2-7
clone_size: .

cdr3_aa: CASSRRARYEQYF
cdr3_nt: TGTGCCAGCAGCCGACGGGCCCGCTACGAGCAGTACTTC
d_call: .
v_call: TRBV7-6
j_call: TRBJ2-7
clone_size: .

cdr3_aa: CASSVLTSGLYEQYF
cdr3_nt: TGCGCCAGCAGCGTCTTGACTAGCGGACTTTACGAGCAGTACTTC
d_call: TRBD2
v_call: TRBV5-1
j_call: TRBJ2-7
clone_size: .

cdr3_aa: CASSLAGTFPEAFF
cdr3_nt: TGTGCCAGCAGCTTGGCCGGGACATTCCCTGAAGCTTTCTTT
d_call: .
v_call: TRBV5-6
j_call: TRBJ1-1
clone_size: .

cdr3_aa: CASSLISSSYEQYF
cdr3_nt: TGTGCCAGCAGCTTGATCAGCTCATCCTACGAGCAGTACTTC
d_call: .
v_call: TRBV11-2
j_call: TRBJ2-7
clone_size: .

cdr3_aa: CASSPTGQGETQYF
cdr3_nt: TGTGCCAGCAGCCCGACGGGACAAGGGGAGACCCAGTACTTC
d_call: .
v_call: TRBV11-2
j_call: TRBJ2-5
clone_size: .

cdr3_aa: CASSGSRTDTQYF
cdr3_nt: TGTGCCAGCAGCGGGAGCCGCACAGATACGCAGTATTTT
d_call: .
v_call: TRBV7-9
j_call: TRBJ2-3
clone_size: .

cdr3_aa: CASSFLAGGTGELFF
cdr3_nt: TGTGCCAGCAGTTTTCTAGCGGGAGGAACCGGGGAGCTGTTTTTT
d_call: TRBD2
v_call: TRBV6-1
j_call: TRBJ2-2
clone_size: .

cdr3_aa: CASRGGGYPYNEQFF
cdr3_nt: TGTGCCAGCCGGGGTGGCGGTTATCCCTACAATGAGCAGTTCTTC
d_call: .
v_call: TRBV27
j_call: TRBJ2-1
clone_size: .

cdr3_aa: CASSIGHTDGYTF
cdr3_nt: TGTGCCAGTAGTATAGGACACACCGATGGCTACACCTTC
d_call: .
v_call: TRBV19
j_call: TRBJ1-2
clone_size: .

cdr3_aa: CASSGLGDTEAFF
cdr3_nt: TGTGCCAGCAGCGGACTAGGGGACACTGAAGCTTTCTTT
d_call: .
v_call: TRBV5-6
j_call: TRBJ1-1
clone_size: once

cdr3_aa: CASSSTDNPAKNIQYF
cdr3_nt: TGTGCCAGCAGTTCTACGGACAATCCAGCCAAAAACATTCAGTACTTC
d_call: .
v_call: TRBV27
j_call: TRBJ2-4
clone_size: .

cdr3_aa: CASSDSGRGSIYGYTF
cdr3_nt: TGTGCCAGCAGTGACTCGGGCCGGGGGTCCATCTATGGCTACACCTTC
d_call: .
v_call: TRBV2
j_call: TRBJ1-2
clone_size: .

cdr3_aa: CSVSGTSGVSTISYNEQFF
cdr3_nt: TGCAGCGTATCCGGGACTAGCGGGGTTTCCACCATCTCCTACAATGAGCAGTTCTTC
d_call: TRBD2
v_call: TRBV29-1
j_call: TRBJ2-1
clone_size: .

cdr3_aa: CASSLTGGRVPYNEQFF
cdr3_nt: TGTGCCAGCAGTTTAACGGGCGGGAGGGTCCCATACAATGAGCAGTTCTTC
d_call: TRBD2
v_call: TRBV27
j_call: TRBJ2-1
clone_size: .

cdr3_aa: CASSDRVGTEAFF
cdr3_nt: TGTGCCAGCAGCGACAGGGTAGGCACTGAAGCTTTCTTT
d_call: .
v_call: TRBV9
j_call: TRBJ1-1
clone_size: .

cdr3_aa: CASSSLTGEVADTQYF
cdr3_nt: TGTGCCAGCAGCTCACTGACAGGGGAAGTCGCAGATACGCAGTATTTT
d_call: TRBD1
v_call: TRBV5-6
j_call: TRBJ2-3
clone_size: .

cdr3_aa: CASSFGQGSHEQYF
cdr3_nt: TGTGCCAGCAGTTTTGGCCAGGGGAGTCACGAGCAGTACTTC
d_call: .
v_call: TRBV27
j_call: TRBJ2-7
clone_size: .

cdr3_aa: CASTNSPRAAEAFF
cdr3_nt: TGTGCCAGCACCAACTCTCCCAGGGCCGCTGAAGCTTTCTTT
d_call: .
v_call: TRBV6-5
j_call: TRBJ1-1
clone_size: .

cdr3_aa: CASSLLESGTGSSYEQYF
cdr3_nt: TGCGCCAGCAGCTTGTTAGAATCCGGGACTGGGAGCTCCTACGAGCAGTACTTC
d_call: .
v_call: TRBV5-1
j_call: TRBJ2-7
clone_size: .

cdr3_aa: CASSIGGAYEQYF
cdr3_nt: TGTGCCAGTAGTATTGGGGGAGCCTACGAGCAGTACTTC
d_call: .
v_call: TRBV19
j_call: TRBJ2-7
clone_size: .

cdr3_aa: CASSPPGSSYEQYF
cdr3_nt: TGTGCCAGCAGCCCCCCGGGTTCCTCCTACGAGCAGTACTTC
d_call: .
v_call: TRBV6-6
j_call: TRBJ2-7
clone_size: .

cdr3_aa: CASSVPGGDGSYEQYF
cdr3_nt: TGTGCCAGCAGCGTCCCAGGCGGGGACGGCTCCTACGAGCAGTACTTC
d_call: .
v_call: TRBV9
j_call: TRBJ2-7
clone_size: .

cdr3_aa: CASSPGLAGLYEQYF
cdr3_nt: TGTGCCAGCAGCCCGGGACTAGCGGGTTTATACGAGCAGTACTTC
d_call: TRBD2
v_call: TRBV5-6
j_call: TRBJ2-7
clone_size: .

cdr3_aa: CASSLTAVEDYGYTF
cdr3_nt: TGCGCCAGCAGCTTGACGGCAGTAGAGGACTATGGCTACACCTTC
d_call: .
v_call: TRBV5-1
j_call: TRBJ1-2
clone_size: .

cdr3_aa: CASSLEGGMQPQHF
cdr3_nt: TGCGCCAGCAGCTTGGAGGGGGGCATGCAGCCCCAGCATTTT
d_call: .
v_call: TRBV5-1
j_call: TRBJ1-5
clone_size: .